This TCR beta chain appears in the sequencing data of a study of T cell responses to AZD1222 COVID-19 vaccine. The study's findings and limits: It should be noted that donors were predominantly white British and more often female, and clonal diversity was possibly underestimated. Receipt of two AZD1222 doses was followed by a rise in Spike-specific TCR breadth and depth. In the spike-specific TCR repertoire, nearly half reportedly target unmutated variant regions.

With respect to this clone: The target antigen is unknown.

This CDR3 is built from 15 residues. Germline V gene lookup returns CDR1 SEHNR and CDR2 FQNEAQ (reference sequence). With 2 bases clipped from V and 5 bases from J, the junction kept 4 bases outside the gene matches. The method was immunoSEQ multiplex PCR; TCRdb's version includes in-frame clones alone and lacks a portion of them. The sample lists some 120,000 clones; 80% to 90% were seen once. The origin of this receptor is an adult in good health. The material was peripheral blood, obtained on day 0 of AZD1222 vaccination. The chain carries TRBV7-9 and TRBJ2-7; the match to TRBD1 covers 12 bases. CDR3 in amino acids: CASSLSGQGAHEQYF. The CDR3 bases are TGTGCCAGCAGCTTATCGGGACAGGGGGCGCACGAGCAGTACTTC.